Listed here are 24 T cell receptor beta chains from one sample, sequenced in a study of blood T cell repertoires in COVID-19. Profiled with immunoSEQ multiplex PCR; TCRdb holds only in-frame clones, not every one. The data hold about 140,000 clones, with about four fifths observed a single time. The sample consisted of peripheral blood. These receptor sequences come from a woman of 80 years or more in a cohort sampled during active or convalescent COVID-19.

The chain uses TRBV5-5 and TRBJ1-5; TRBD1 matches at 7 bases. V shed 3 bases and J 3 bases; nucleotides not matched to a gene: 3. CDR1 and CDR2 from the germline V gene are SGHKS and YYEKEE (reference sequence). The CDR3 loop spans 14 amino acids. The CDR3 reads CASSSGQANQPQHF. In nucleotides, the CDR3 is TGTGCCAGCAGCTCAGGACAGGCCAATCAGCCCCAGCATTTT. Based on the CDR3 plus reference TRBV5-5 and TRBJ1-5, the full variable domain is DAGVTQSPTHLIKTRGQQVTLRCSPISGHKSVSWYQQVLGQGPQFIFQYYEKEERGRGNFPDRFSARQFPNYSSELNVNALLLGDSALYLCASSSGQANQPQHFGDGTRLSIL.

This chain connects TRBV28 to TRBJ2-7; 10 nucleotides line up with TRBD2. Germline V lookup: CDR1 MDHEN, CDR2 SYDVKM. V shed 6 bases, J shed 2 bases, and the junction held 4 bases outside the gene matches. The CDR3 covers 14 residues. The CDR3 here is CASRASGGTYEQYV. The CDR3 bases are TGTGCCAGCAGAGCTAGCGGGGGAACCTACGAGCAGTACGTC.

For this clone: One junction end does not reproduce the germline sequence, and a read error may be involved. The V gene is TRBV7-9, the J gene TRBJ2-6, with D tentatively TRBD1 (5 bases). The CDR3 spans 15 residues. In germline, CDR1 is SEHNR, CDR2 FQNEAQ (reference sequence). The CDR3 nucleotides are TGTGCCAGCAGCTTACGAGGTGTTGGGGCCAACATCCTGACTTTC. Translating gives CASSLRGVGANILTF.

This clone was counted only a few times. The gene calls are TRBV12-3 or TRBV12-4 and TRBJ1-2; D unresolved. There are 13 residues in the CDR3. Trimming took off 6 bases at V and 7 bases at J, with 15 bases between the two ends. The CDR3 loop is CASSSLGVGGYTF. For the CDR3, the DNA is TGTGCCAGCAGCTCGCTGGGAGTCGGTGGCTACACCTTC.

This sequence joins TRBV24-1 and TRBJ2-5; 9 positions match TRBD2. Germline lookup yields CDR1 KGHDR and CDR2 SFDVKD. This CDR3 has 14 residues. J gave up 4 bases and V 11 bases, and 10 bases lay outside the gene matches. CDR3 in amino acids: CAISRGGATETQYF. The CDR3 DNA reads TGTGCCATCTCGCGGGGGGGGGCCACAGAGACCCAGTACTTC.

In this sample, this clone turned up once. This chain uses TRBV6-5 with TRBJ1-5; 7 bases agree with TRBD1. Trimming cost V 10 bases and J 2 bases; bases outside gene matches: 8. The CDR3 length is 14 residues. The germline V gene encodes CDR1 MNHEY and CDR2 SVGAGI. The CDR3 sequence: CATSRQGRNQPQHF. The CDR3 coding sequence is TGTGCCACCTCTCGACAGGGCCGCAATCAGCCCCAGCATTTT.

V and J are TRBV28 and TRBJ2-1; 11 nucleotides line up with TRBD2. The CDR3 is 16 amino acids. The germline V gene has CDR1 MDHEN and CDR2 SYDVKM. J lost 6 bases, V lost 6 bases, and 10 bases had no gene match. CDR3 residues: CASRNMLAGGGNEQFF. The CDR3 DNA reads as TGTGCCAGCAGAAACATGCTAGCGGGGGGAGGCAATGAGCAGTTCTTC.

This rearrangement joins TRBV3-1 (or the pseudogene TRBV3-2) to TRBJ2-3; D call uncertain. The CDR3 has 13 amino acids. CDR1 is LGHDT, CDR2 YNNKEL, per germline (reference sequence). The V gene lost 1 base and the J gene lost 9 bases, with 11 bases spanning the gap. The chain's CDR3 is CASSQGLTETQYF. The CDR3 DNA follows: TGTGCCAGCAGCCAAGGTCTAACCGAAACGCAGTATTTT.

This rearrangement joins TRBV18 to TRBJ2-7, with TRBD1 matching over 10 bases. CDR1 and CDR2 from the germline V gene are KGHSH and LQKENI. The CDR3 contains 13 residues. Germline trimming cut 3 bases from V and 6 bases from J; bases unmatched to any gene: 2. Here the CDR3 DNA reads TGTGCCAGCTCACCGGGACAGGGGACCGAGCAGTACGTC. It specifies CASSPGQGTEQYV.

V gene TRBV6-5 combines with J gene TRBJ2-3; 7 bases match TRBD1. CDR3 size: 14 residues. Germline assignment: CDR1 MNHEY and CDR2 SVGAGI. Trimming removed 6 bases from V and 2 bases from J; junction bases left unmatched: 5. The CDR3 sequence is CASREGQHTDTQYF. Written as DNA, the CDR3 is TGTGCCAGCAGAGAGGGACAGCACACAGATACGCAGTATTTT.

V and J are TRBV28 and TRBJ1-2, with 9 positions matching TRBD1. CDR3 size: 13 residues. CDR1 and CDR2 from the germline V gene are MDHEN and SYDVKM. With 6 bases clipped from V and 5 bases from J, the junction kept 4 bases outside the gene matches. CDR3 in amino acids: CASRQGQGYGYTF. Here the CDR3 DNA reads TGTGCCAGCAGACAGGGACAGGGATATGGCTACACCTTC.

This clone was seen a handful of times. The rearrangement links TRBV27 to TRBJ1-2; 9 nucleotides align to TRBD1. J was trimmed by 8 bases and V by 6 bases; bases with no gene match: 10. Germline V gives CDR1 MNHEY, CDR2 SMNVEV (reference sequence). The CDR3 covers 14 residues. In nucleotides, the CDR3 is TGTGCCAGCAGCCGGACAGGGGCCCCTGGGGGCTACACCTTC. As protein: CASSRTGAPGGYTF.

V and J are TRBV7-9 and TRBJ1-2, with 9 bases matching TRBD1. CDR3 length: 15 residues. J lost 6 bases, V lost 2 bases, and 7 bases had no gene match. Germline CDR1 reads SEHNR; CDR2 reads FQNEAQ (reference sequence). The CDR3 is CASSLRTGGGHGYTF. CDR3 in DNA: TGTGCCAGCAGCTTAAGAACAGGGGGCGGTCATGGCTACACCTTC. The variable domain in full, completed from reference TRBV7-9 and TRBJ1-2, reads DTGVSQNPRHKITKRGQNVTFRCDPISEHNRLYWYRQTLGQGPEFLTYFQNEAQLEKSRLLSDRFSAERPKGSFSTLEIQRTEQGDSAMYLCASSLRTGGGHGYTFGSGTRLTVV.

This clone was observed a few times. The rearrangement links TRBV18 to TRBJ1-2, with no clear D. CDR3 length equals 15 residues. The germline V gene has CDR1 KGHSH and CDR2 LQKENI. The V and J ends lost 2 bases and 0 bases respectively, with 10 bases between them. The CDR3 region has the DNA TGTGCCAGCTCACCATACTTCGGAGCTAACTATGGCTACACCTTC. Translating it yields CASSPYFGANYGYTF.

The CDR3 sequence is CASSGGLANTEAFF. CDR3 in DNA: TGTGCCAGCAGTGGGGGACTGGCGAACACTGAAGCTTTCTTT. V usage is TRBV28 and J usage is TRBJ1-1, with D possibly matching TRBD1 (5 bases). This CDR3 is 14 amino acids long. Per the germline V gene, CDR1 is MDHEN and CDR2 is SYDVKM. V gave up 5 bases and J gave up 1 base, with 11 bases separating them.

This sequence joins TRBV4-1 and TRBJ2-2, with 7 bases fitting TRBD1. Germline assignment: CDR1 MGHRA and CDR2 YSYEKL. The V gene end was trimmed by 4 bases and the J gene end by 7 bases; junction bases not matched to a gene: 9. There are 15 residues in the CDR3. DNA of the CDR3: TGCGCCAGCAGCCCCGAAAGGGGGCCGATCGGGGAGCTGTTTTTT. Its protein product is CASSPERGPIGELFF.

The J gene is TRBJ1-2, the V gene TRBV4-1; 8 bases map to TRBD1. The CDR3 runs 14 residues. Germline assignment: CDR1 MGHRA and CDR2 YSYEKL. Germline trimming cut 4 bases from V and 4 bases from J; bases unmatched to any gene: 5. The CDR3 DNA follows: TGCGCCAGCAGCCGACAGGGGCCGTTCTATGGCTACACCTTC. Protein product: CASSRQGPFYGYTF.

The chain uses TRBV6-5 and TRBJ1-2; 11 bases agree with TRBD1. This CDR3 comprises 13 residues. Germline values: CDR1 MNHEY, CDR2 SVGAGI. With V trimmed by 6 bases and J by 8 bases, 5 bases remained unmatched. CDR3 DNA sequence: TGTGCCAGCAGGCGGACAGGGGGCGAGGGCTACACCTTC. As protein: CASRRTGGEGYTF.

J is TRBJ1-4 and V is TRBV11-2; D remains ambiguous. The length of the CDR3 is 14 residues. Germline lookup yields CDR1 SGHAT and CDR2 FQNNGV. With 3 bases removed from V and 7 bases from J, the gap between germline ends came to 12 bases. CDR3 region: CASSFAGGGEKLFF. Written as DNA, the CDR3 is TGTGCCAGCAGCTTTGCGGGTGGTGGTGAAAAACTGTTTTTT.

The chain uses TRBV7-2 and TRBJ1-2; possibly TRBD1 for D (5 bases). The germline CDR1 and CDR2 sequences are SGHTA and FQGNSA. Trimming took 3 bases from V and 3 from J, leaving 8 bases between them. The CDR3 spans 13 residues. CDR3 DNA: TGTGCCAGCAGCTTGGGGGGGTACTATGGCTACACCTTC. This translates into CASSLGGYYGYTF. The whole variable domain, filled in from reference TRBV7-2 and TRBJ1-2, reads GAGVSQSPSNKVTEKGKDVELRCDPISGHTALYWYRQSLGQGLEFLIYFQGNSAPDKSGLPSDRFSAERTGGSVSTLTIQRTQQEDSAVYLCASSLGGYYGYTFGSGTRLTVV.

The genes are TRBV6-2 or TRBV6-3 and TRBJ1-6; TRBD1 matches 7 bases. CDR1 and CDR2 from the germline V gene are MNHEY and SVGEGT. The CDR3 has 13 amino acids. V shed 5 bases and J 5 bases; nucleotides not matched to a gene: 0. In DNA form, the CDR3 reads TGTGCCAGCAGTGGACAGGATAATTCACCCCTCCACTTT. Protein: CASSGQDNSPLHF.

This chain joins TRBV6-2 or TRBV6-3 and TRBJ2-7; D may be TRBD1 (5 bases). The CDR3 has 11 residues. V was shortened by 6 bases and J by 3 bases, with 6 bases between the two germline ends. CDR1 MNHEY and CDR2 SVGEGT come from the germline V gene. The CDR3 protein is CASSDSYEQYV. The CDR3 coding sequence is TGTGCCAGCAGCGACAGCTACGAGCAGTACGTC.

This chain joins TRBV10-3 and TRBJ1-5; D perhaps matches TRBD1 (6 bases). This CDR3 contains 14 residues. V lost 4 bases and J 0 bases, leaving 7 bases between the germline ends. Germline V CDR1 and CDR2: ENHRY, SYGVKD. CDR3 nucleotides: TGTGCCATCAGTGGGACAGTTAGCAATCAGCCCCAGCATTTT. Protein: CAISGTVSNQPQHF.

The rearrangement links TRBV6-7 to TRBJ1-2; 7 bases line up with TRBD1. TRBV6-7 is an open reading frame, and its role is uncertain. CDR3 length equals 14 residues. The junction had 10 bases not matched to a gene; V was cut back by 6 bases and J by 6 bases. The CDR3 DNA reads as TGTGCCAGCAGGAGCGACAGGGACCGGGATGGCTACACCTTC. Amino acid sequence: CASRSDRDRDGYTF.